These 20 T cell receptor beta chains originate from one sample sequenced in a study of cytomegalovirus exposure and HLA in healthy donors. PCR involved 60 Vbeta and 13 Jbeta primers. Method: immunoSEQ multiplex PCR; TCRdb's copy keeps in-frame clones and lacks some. The sample records around 200,000 clones, roughly four fifths being singletons. Material for sequencing was PBMCs. Receptors were obtained from a girl aged 2-10 years in good health and CMV-seronegative.

This clone was found a few times. V gene TRBV10-3 combines with J gene TRBJ1-6; 8 bases fit TRBD1. Germline V gene data show CDR1 as ENHRY and CDR2 as SYGVKD. This CDR3 has 14 residues. Trimming cost V 6 bases and J 8 bases; bases outside gene matches: 6. The CDR3, as DNA: TGTGCCATCAGGTCGACAGGGGATCATTCACCCCTCCACTTT. This sequence encodes CAIRSTGDHSPLHF.

About this clone: Other DNA sequences of this sample code for an identical CDR3. The chain has TRBV4-1 and TRBJ2-7; D is unclear. From germline, CDR1 is MGHRA and CDR2 YSYEKL. The CDR3 loop spans 13 amino acids. With 0 bases removed from V and 0 bases from J, the gap between germline ends came to 3 bases. CDR3 DNA: TGCGCCAGCAGCCAAGAGAGCTCCTACGAGCAGTACTTC. Protein product: CASSQESSYEQYF.

This clone was counted once. The chain combines TRBV5-6 with TRBJ2-7, with D perhaps matching TRBD1 (5 bases). CDR3 length equals 16 residues. V was shortened by 4 bases and J by 2 bases, with 19 bases between the two germline ends. Germline V CDR1 and CDR2: SGHDT, YYEEEE. CDR3 DNA: TGTGCCAGCAGCCACAATCAGGGTCCCCTGGCCTACGAGCAGTACTTC. The encoded protein is CASSHNQGPLAYEQYF.

The rearrangement links TRBV6-5 to TRBJ1-2; a possible D gene is TRBD1 (6 bases). Germline V gene data show CDR1 as MNHEY and CDR2 as SVGAGI. This CDR3 has 13 residues. V gave up 7 bases and J gave up 8 bases, with 17 bases separating them. This CDR3 is CASKGQGRYGYTF. The DNA of the CDR3 is TGTGCCAGCAAGGGCCAGGGGCGGTACGGCTACACCTTC.

The chain links TRBV5-6 to TRBJ2-2, with unresolved D. V dropped 2 bases and J dropped 2 bases, with 16 bases sitting between them. Germline V gene data show CDR1 as SGHDT and CDR2 as YYEEEE. The CDR3 sequence is 17 residues long. The CDR3 coding sequence is TGTGCCAGCAGCTTAAAAACGGGTCTAGGAAACACCGGGGAGCTGTTTTTT. It is translated as CASSLKTGLGNTGELFF.

This sequence joins TRBV18 and TRBJ2-1; 9 bases align to TRBD2. V dropped 2 bases and J dropped 8; count of bases not matched to a gene: 13. CDR1 and CDR2 from the germline V gene are KGHSH and LQKENI. The CDR3 is made up of 17 amino acids. CDR3 bases: TGTGCCAGCTCACCAAAGGGGGGAGCTAGCGGGAAGGATGAGCAGTTCTTC. Its protein is CASSPKGGASGKDEQFF.

This rearrangement joins TRBV4-1 to TRBJ1-2, with a possible D match to TRBD1 (5 bases). Per germline, CDR1 MGHRA and CDR2 YSYEKL. V lost 0 bases to trimming and J lost 3 bases, with 14 bases between them. This CDR3 region has 16 residues. CDR3 loop: CASSQDRGVRDYGYTF. CDR3 bases: TGCGCCAGCAGCCAAGATCGGGGGGTAAGGGACTATGGCTACACCTTC.

In its sample, this clone was seen once. The junction shows a germline mismatch at one end, possibly a read error. This sequence joins TRBV18 and TRBJ1-1; TRBD1 is a possible D gene (5 bases). Germline V gene lookup returns CDR1 KGHSH and CDR2 LQKENI. The CDR3 contains 13 residues. CDR3 nucleotide sequence: TGTGCCAGCCACTCGAGAGAAGTCCAGGGTACCCTCTTT. The encoded protein is CASHSREVQGTLF.

The CDR3 DNA follows: TGTGCCAGTAGTATCAGTGAAAATAGCAATCAGCCCCAGCATTTT. This translates into CASSISENSNQPQHF. This chain uses TRBV19 with TRBJ1-5; D gene ambiguous. Looked up from germline, CDR1 is LNHDA and CDR2 is SQIVND (reference sequence). Trimming took off 3 bases at V and 0 bases at J, with 9 bases between the two ends. CDR3 size: 15 residues. The variable domain in full, with the rest retrieved from reference TRBV19 and TRBJ1-5, is DGGITQSPKYLFRKEGQNVTLSCEQNLNHDAMYWYRQDPGQGLRLIYYSQIVNDFQKGDIAEGYSVSREKKESFPLTVTSAQKNPTAFYLCASSISENSNQPQHFGDGTRLSIL.

The chain links TRBV6-1 to TRBJ2-2, with TRBD2 identical over 8 bases. Germline-derived CDR1 and CDR2 are MNHNS and SASEGT. The CDR3 totals 16 residues. The ends lost 3 bases at V and 6 bases at J; junction bases unmatched: 9. As DNA, the CDR3 is TGTGCCAGCAGTGACCCGGGACTAGATTACTCCGGGGAGCTGTTTTTT. Its translation: CASSDPGLDYSGELFF.

The V and J genes are TRBV5-4 and TRBJ1-2, with D uncertain. Deletions cut 3 bases from V and 8 bases from J, with 8 bases between. The V gene's germline CDR1 is SGHNT and CDR2 YYREEE (reference sequence). CDR3 length: 11 residues. CDR3 in amino acids: CASSSAGGYTF. The DNA of the CDR3 is TGTGCCAGCAGCTCGGCCGGGGGCTACACCTTC.

The rearrangement links TRBV5-6 to TRBJ1-2, with TRBD1 as a possible D gene (6 bases). Looked up from germline, CDR1 is SGHDT and CDR2 is YYEEEE. This CDR3 region has 13 residues. V lost 1 base, J lost 6 bases, and 10 bases lay in between. The chain's CDR3 is CASSLWSGDGYTF. In DNA form, the CDR3 reads TGTGCCAGCAGCTTGTGGTCAGGGGATGGCTACACCTTC. The variable domain in full, with the rest retrieved from reference TRBV5-6 and TRBJ1-2, is DAGVTQSPTHLIKTRGQQVTLRCSPKSGHDTVSWYQQALGQGPQFIFQYYEEEERQRGNFPDRFSGHQFPNYSSELNVNALLLGDSALYLCASSLWSGDGYTFGSGTRLTVV.

This clone was observed a handful of times. This chain joins TRBV11-2 and TRBJ2-1; tentatively, D is TRBD1 (6 bases). V was pared by 5 bases and J by 6 bases, with 17 bases between. Germline lookup yields CDR1 SGHAT and CDR2 FQNNGV. There are 15 residues in the CDR3. The CDR3 sequence: CASSPETGNRNEQFF. CDR3 DNA sequence: TGTGCCAGCAGCCCCGAAACAGGGAATCGCAATGAGCAGTTCTTC.

Turning to this clone: This sample includes further DNA sequences coding for the same CDR3. J is TRBJ2-5 and V is TRBV27; D possibly corresponds to TRBD2 (5 bases). Trimming pared 0 bases from V and 2 bases from J, leaving 10 bases between. The CDR3 runs 15 residues. Germline CDR1 reads MNHEY; CDR2 reads SMNVEV (reference sequence). The CDR3 loop is CASSLSTSGQETQYF. CDR3 DNA sequence: TGTGCCAGCAGTTTATCTACCAGCGGTCAAGAGACCCAGTACTTC.

The chain recombines TRBV4-2 with TRBJ2-2; D is unresolved. CDR3 length equals 17 residues. Germline CDR1 LGHNA, CDR2 YNFKEQ. V was shortened by 0 bases and J by 1 base, with 12 bases between the two germline ends. In DNA form, the CDR3 reads TGTGCCAGCAGCCAAGATCAACACAGACAGAACACCGGGGAGCTGTTTTTT. Translating it yields CASSQDQHRQNTGELFF.

The chain is built from TRBV30 and TRBJ1-2; tentative D call: TRBD1 (5 bases). The CDR3 is made up of 12 amino acids. The V gene's germline CDR1 is GTSNPN and CDR2 SVGIG (reference sequence). V lost 2 bases to trimming and J lost 2 bases, with 6 bases between them. CDR3 DNA sequence: TGTGCCTGGAGTAAGGGGAACTATGGCTACACCTTC. Translating it yields CAWSKGNYGYTF.

J is TRBJ1-4 and V is TRBV6-1; weak D call: TRBD1 (5 bases). This CDR3 has 13 amino acids. Per the germline V gene, CDR1 is MNHNS and CDR2 is SASEGT. Trimming removed 5 bases from V and 6 bases from J, with 10 bases in between. The CDR3, as DNA: TGTGCCAGCAGTCGCTGGGGGGATGAAAAACTGTTTTTT. Its protein product is CASSRWGDEKLFF.

CDR3 protein: CASSLLGGGYTF. CDR3 nucleotides: TGTGCCAGCAGCTTATTAGGGGGAGGCTACACCTTC. V and J are TRBV5-4 and TRBJ1-2; tentatively, D is TRBD1 (6 bases). CDR1 and CDR2 from the germline V gene are SGHNT and YYREEE (reference sequence). Trimming cost V 2 bases and J 8 bases, with 10 bases left between them. The CDR3 loop spans 12 amino acids.

The chain recombines TRBV10-1 with TRBJ2-7; 10 bases agree with TRBD2. Germline lookup yields CDR1 WNHNN and CDR2 SYGVQD (reference sequence). V gave up 8 bases and J gave up 6 bases; unmatched junction bases: 22. This CDR3 has 18 residues. This chain's CDR3 is CASLKRRLAGWLSVEQYF. CDR3 DNA: TGCGCCAGCCTCAAGAGAAGACTAGCGGGTTGGTTGTCCGTCGAGCAGTACTTC.

CDR3 DNA: TGTGCCAGCAGCCTAACCCTAGACAATGAGCAGTTCTTC. The encoded protein is CASSLTLDNEQFF. This rearrangement joins TRBV5-4 to TRBJ2-1; no reliable D call. The ends were cut back, 4 bases at V and 5 bases at J, with 10 bases in the middle. Per the germline V gene, CDR1 is SGHNT and CDR2 is YYREEE (reference sequence). The CDR3 runs 13 residues.